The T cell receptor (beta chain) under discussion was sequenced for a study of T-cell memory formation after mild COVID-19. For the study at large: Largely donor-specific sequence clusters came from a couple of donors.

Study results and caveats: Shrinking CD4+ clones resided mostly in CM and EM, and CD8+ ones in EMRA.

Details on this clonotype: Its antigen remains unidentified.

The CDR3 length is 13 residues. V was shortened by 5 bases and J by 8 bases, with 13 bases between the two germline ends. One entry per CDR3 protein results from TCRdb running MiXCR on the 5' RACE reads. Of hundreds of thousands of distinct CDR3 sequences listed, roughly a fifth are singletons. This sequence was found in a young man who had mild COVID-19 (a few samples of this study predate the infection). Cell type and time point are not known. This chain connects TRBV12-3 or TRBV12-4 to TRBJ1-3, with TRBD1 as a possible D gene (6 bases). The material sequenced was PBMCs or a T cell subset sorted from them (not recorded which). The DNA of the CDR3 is TGTGCCAGCAGTCCGGACGCAGGGGACACCATATATTTT. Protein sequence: CASSPDAGDTIYF.